This T cell receptor beta chain was profiled in a study of blood T cell repertoires in COVID-19. Clones were read by immunoSEQ multiplex PCR, and TCRdb kept only the in-frame ones, dropping some. The data show about 380,000 clones, 70% to 90% seen once. The CDR3 length is 14 residues. Germline V gene sequence: CDR1 SGHNT, CDR2 YYREEE (reference sequence). The V and J ends lost 4 bases and 0 bases respectively, with 10 bases between them. This TCR was sampled from a woman aged 18-35 years who had recovered from COVID-19. The sequencing sample was made of PBMCs or T cells enriched from blood (not recorded which). V gene TRBV5-4 combines with J gene TRBJ1-2, with D unclear. For the CDR3, the DNA is TGTGCCAGCAGCCCACAGTTTACTAACTATGGCTACACCTTC. This sequence encodes CASSPQFTNYGYTF.